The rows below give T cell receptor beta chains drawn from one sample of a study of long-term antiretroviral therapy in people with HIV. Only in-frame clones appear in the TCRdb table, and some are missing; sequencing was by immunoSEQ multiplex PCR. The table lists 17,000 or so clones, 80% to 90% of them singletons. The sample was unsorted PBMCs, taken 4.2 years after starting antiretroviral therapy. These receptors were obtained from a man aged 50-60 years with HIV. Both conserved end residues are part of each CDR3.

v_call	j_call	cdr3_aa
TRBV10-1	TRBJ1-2	CASGGRHGYTF
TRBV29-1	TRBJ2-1	CSVFPPPAVGNEQFF
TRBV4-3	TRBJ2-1	CASSQGAGGRDEQFF
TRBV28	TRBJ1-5	CATQGGDSNQPQHF
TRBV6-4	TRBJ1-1	CARTLRGRNTEAFF
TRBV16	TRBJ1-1	CASSQSTGSNTEAFF
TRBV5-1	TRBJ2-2	CASSPPSGGAFGELFF
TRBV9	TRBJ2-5	CASSPEGRGRVTQYF
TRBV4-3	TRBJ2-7	CASSQGSSGTGAYEQYF
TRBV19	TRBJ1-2	CATREALNYGYTF
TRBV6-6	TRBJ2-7	CASSSTGGGEQYF
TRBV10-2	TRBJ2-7	CASSESGGGPWEQYF
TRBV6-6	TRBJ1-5	CASSRTGGRNQPQHF
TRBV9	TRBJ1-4	CASSVGQGNEKLFF
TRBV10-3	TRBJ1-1	CAISEDTPGQGNTEAFF
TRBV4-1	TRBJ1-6	CASSHSGGPLHF
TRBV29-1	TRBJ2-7	CSVEQGPYEQYF
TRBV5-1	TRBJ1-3	CASSLEGSSGNTIYF